This T cell receptor (beta chain) was found in a study of T cell responses to AZD1222 COVID-19 vaccine. Broader study findings: No repertoire was sampled before or during the peak T cell response, only after it.

With regard to this clone: The antigen is not known.

The table came from immunoSEQ multiplex PCR; TCRdb's copy has only in-frame clones and leaves some out. Among approximately 180,000 clones listed, 85% to 90% were seen once. The V gene's germline CDR1 is MNHEY and CDR2 SVGAGI. Deletions cut 0 bases from V and 8 bases from J, with 16 bases between. This CDR3 region has 15 residues. This clonotype was obtained from an adult who received the MenACWY meningococcal vaccine as a control. The chain links TRBV6-5 to TRBJ1-2; no definite D call. The source was peripheral blood, collected 28 days after the second dose of the MenACWY control vaccine. CDR3 DNA sequence: TGTGCCAGCAGTTACTCGGATCCGGGATTAGGCGGCTACACCTTC. It is translated as CASSYSDPGLGGYTF.